One sample yielded the 5 T cell receptor beta chains listed below, sequenced in a study of molecular identifiers for immune sequencing clone quantification. TCRdb itself ran the PCR reads through MiXCR, one entry per CDR3 protein. The table includes about 640,000 distinct CDR3 sequences, less than 20% detected once. Sequencing was carried out using naive CD8+ T cells from blood, with Jurkat cell RNA spiked in. Subset denoted: FACS-sorted CD8+CD4-CCR7+CD45RA+ naive T cells. Every receptor here comes from a human donor in good health. Some libraries in this study had Jurkat cell RNA spiked in.

CDR3 amino acids: CASSLAGGLPYNEQFF. The DNA of the CDR3 is TGTGCCAGCAGTTTGGCGGGAGGGTTGCCCTACAATGAGCAGTTCTTC. The chain couples TRBV27 to TRBJ2-1; 9 bases are a match to TRBD2. Germline values: CDR1 MNHEY, CDR2 SMNVEV (reference sequence). This CDR3 comprises 16 residues. After removal of 3 bases from V and 2 bases from J, the junction contained 5 bases not matched to a gene.

This clonotype was counted at least ten times. V is TRBV25-1 and J is TRBJ2-7, with D perhaps matching TRBD2 (5 bases). Germline-derived CDR1 and CDR2 are MGHDK and SYGVNS. This CDR3 is built from 12 residues. V was pared by 6 bases and J by 3 bases, with 9 bases between. This CDR3 reads CASRLGDYEQYF. In nucleotides, the CDR3 is TGTGCCAGCAGACTAGGCGACTACGAGCAGTACTTC.

This clonotype was seen repeatedly, ten times or more. V and J are TRBV7-9 and TRBJ2-2; D may be TRBD2 (6 bases). This CDR3 is built from 17 residues. The V end lost 3 bases, the J end lost 1 base, and 15 bases lay between the germline ends. Per germline, CDR1 SEHNR and CDR2 FQNEAQ (reference sequence). The CDR3 protein is CASSFSRGGENTGELFF. The CDR3 nucleotides read TGTGCCAGCAGCTTTTCGAGAGGAGGGGAGAACACCGGGGAGCTGTTTTTT.

The table lists this clonotype with a few counts. A much more abundant neighbour one base away suggests this may be a read error. The chain has TRBV5-1 and TRBJ1-1, with TRBD1 matching over 8 bases. J gave up 1 base and V 7 bases, and 9 bases lay outside the gene matches. From germline, CDR1 is SGHRS and CDR2 YFSETQ. The length of the CDR3 is 15 residues. CDR3: CASGYRTGTNTEAFF. Written as DNA, the CDR3 is TGCGCCAGCGGCTATCGGACAGGGACGAACACTGAAGCTTTCTTT.

This clonotype has at least ten counts. The V gene is TRBV5-4, the J gene TRBJ1-1; D remains ambiguous. CDR1 is SGHNT and CDR2 is YYREEE in the germline V gene (reference sequence). Trimming removed 3 bases at V and 7 bases at J, with 13 bases between. The CDR3 has 13 amino acids. The DNA for the CDR3 is TGTGCCAGCAGCTCATTACCCACGGATGAAGCTTTCTTT. The encoded protein is CASSSLPTDEAFF. The entire variable domain, with the rest obtained from reference TRBV5-4 and TRBJ1-1, is as follows: ETGVTQSPTHLIKTRGQQVTLRCSSQSGHNTVSWYQQALGQGPQFIFQYYREEENGRGNFPPRFSGLQFPNYSSELNVNALELDDSALYLCASSSLPTDEAFFGQGTRLTVV.